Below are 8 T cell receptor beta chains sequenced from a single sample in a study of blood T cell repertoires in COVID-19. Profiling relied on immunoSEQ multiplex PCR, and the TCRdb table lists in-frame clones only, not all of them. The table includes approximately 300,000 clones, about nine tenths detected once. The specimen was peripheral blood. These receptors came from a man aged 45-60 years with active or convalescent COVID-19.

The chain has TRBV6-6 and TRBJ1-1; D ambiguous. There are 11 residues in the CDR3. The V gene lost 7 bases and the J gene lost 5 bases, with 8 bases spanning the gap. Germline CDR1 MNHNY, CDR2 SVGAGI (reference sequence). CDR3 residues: CASKVRTEAFF. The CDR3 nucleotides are TGTGCCAGCAAAGTACGGACTGAAGCTTTCTTT.

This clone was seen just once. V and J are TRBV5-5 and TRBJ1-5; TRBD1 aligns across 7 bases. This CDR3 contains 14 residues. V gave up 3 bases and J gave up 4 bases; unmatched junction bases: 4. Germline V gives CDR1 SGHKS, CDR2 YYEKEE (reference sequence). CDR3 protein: CASSWTGQNQPQHF. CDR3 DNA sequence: TGTGCCAGCAGCTGGACAGGACAAAATCAGCCCCAGCATTTT.

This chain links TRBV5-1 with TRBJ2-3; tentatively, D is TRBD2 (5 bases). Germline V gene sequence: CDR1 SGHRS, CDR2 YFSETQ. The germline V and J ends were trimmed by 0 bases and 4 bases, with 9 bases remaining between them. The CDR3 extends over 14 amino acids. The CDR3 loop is CASSLAQAADTQYF. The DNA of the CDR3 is TGCGCCAGCAGCTTGGCCCAAGCGGCAGATACGCAGTATTTT.

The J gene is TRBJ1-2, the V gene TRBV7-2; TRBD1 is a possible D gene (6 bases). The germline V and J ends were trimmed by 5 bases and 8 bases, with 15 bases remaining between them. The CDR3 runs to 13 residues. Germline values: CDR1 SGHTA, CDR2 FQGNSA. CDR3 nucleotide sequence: TGTGCCAGCAGCCCAGGGGTGGGGGAGGGCTACACCTTC. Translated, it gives CASSPGVGEGYTF.

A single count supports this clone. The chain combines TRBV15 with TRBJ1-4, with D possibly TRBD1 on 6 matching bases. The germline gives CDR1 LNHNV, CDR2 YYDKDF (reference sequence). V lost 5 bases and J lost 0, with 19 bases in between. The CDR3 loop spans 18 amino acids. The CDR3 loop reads CATSFDRRTFSTNEKLFF. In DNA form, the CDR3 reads TGTGCCACCAGCTTCGACAGGAGGACATTTTCAACTAATGAAAAACTGTTTTTT.

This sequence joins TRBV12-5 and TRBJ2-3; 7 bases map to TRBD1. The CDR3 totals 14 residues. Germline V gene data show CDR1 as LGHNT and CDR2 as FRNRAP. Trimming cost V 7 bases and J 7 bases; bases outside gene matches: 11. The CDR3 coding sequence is TGTGCTAGTGCCCCCAGCGAGACAGGGCATACGCAGTATTTT. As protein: CASAPSETGHTQYF.

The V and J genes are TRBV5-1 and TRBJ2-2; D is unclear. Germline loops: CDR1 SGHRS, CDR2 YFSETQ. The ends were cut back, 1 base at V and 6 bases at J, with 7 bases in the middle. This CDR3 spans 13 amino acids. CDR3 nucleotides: TGCGCCAGCAGCTTGCTCGAGTCCGGGGAGCTGTTTTTT. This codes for CASSLLESGELFF. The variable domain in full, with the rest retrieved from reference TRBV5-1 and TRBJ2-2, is KAGVTQTPRYLIKTRGQQVTLSCSPISGHRSVSWYQQTPGQGLQFLFEYFSETQRNKGNFPGRFSGRQFSNSRSEMNVSTLELGDSALYLCASSLLESGELFFGEGSRLTVL.

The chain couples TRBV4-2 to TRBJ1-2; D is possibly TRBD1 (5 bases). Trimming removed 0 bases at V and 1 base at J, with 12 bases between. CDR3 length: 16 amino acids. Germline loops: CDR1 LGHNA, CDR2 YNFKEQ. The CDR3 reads CASSQDLNRINYGYTF. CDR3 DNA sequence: TGTGCCAGCAGCCAAGATCTAAACAGGATTAACTATGGCTACACCTTC.